The 22 T cell receptor beta chains below were found in one sample sequenced in a study of blood T cell repertoires in COVID-19. The data were produced by immunoSEQ multiplex PCR, yet TCRdb's version contains in-frame clones alone and is incomplete. The table records about 370,000 clones, around 87% of them present only once. The sample was peripheral blood. Every receptor here comes from a woman younger than 45 with COVID-19, enrolled during active disease.

The chain carries TRBV6-5 and TRBJ2-3, with D possibly being TRBD1 (5 bases). The CDR3 runs 13 residues. V gave up 5 bases and J gave up 11 bases, with 17 bases separating them. Germline CDR1 MNHEY, CDR2 SVGAGI. CDR3 protein: CASSPGPLGEQYF. In DNA form, the CDR3 reads TGTGCCAGCAGTCCAGGGCCCCTAGGGGAGCAGTATTTT.

This clone was counted a single time. The V and J genes are TRBV24-1 and TRBJ2-7; 7 nucleotides match TRBD1. CDR1 and CDR2 (germline): KGHDR, SFDVKD. The trim removed 4 bases at V and 6 bases at J, leaving 5 bases unmatched. The CDR3 totals 13 residues. DNA of the CDR3: TGTGCCACCAGTGACACAGACAGGGTCGAGCAGTACTTC. Residues: CATSDTDRVEQYF.

The J gene is TRBJ1-4, the V gene TRBV25-1, with D maybe TRBD1 (6 bases). Trimming took 2 bases from V and 0 from J, leaving 10 bases between them. This CDR3 is built from 16 residues. Germline assignment: CDR1 MGHDK and CDR2 SYGVNS. CDR3 sequence: CASSEGQIATNEKLFF. The CDR3 DNA reads as TGTGCCAGCAGTGAAGGACAGATAGCAACTAATGAAAAACTGTTTTTT.

The rearrangement links TRBV6-5 to TRBJ2-7; 12 nucleotides align to TRBD2. Trimming took 0 bases from V and 4 from J; bases not matched to a gene: 1. The CDR3 sequence is 15 residues long. Per germline, CDR1 MNHEY and CDR2 SVGAGI. The CDR3 loop is CASSYSTSGRYEQYF. The CDR3, as DNA: TGTGCCAGCAGTTACTCGACTAGCGGGAGATACGAGCAGTACTTC.

The chain employs TRBV5-1 and TRBJ1-2; TRBD1 matches at 10 bases. V shed 3 bases and J 0 bases; nucleotides not matched to a gene: 5. Germline CDR1 reads SGHRS; CDR2 reads YFSETQ. The CDR3 has 16 amino acids. CDR3 in DNA: TGCGCCAGCAGCTCCGACAGGGGGCAAGCTAACTATGGCTACACCTTC. Amino acid sequence: CASSSDRGQANYGYTF.

This clone was recorded once. The chain uses TRBV4-3 and TRBJ2-7, with TRBD2 as a possible D gene (5 bases). Germline V gene data show CDR1 as LGHNA and CDR2 as YSLEER. Deletions cut 0 bases from V and 6 bases from J, with 18 bases between. This CDR3 contains 16 residues. CDR3 nucleotides: TGCGCCAGCAGCCAAGATACCGGCTGGGGTCGGGGCGAGCAGTACTTC. It translates to CASSQDTGWGRGEQYF.

V usage is TRBV6-5 and J usage is TRBJ2-3; D gene unclear. The CDR3 is 16 amino acids. CDR1 MNHEY and CDR2 SVGAGI come from the germline V gene. V dropped 0 bases and J dropped 1 base, with 11 bases sitting between them. In nucleotides, the CDR3 is TGTGCCAGCAGTTACTCCACCAGAGAGGGCACAGATACGCAGTATTTT. The encoded protein is CASSYSTREGTDTQYF.

The J gene is TRBJ2-2, the V gene TRBV5-1; no clear D gene. Germline values: CDR1 SGHRS, CDR2 YFSETQ. This CDR3 is built from 14 residues. V dropped 0 bases and J dropped 7 bases, with 10 bases sitting between them. CDR3 in amino acids: CASSLGRQIGELFF. The CDR3 DNA follows: TGCGCCAGCAGCTTGGGGCGGCAGATCGGGGAGCTGTTTTTT.

V and J are TRBV5-5 and TRBJ2-5; TRBD2 is a possible D gene (5 bases). This CDR3 comprises 14 residues. CDR1 and CDR2 (germline): SGHKS, YYEKEE (reference sequence). V was cut by 4 bases and J by 2 bases, with 12 bases left in between. The DNA for the CDR3 is TGTGCCAGCAGCGGCACGGGAACACAAGAGACCCAGTACTTC. This gives the protein CASSGTGTQETQYF.

V gene TRBV2 combines with J gene TRBJ2-3; D is undetermined. This CDR3 spans 14 amino acids. Germline V CDR1 and CDR2: SNHLY, FYNNEI. Trimming shortened V by 3 bases and J by 6 bases, and 13 bases separated the two germline ends. The CDR3 DNA sequence: TGTGCCAGCAGTGAGTTACTTTCTCTCGATACGCAGTATTTT. Translation: CASSELLSLDTQYF. Full variable domain (outside the CDR3, taken from reference TRBV2 and TRBJ2-3): EPEVTQTPSHQVTQMGQEVILRCVPISNHLYFYWYRQILGQKVEFLVSFYNNEISEKSEIFDDQFSVERPDGSNFTLKIRSTKLEDSAMYFCASSELLSLDTQYFGPGTRLTVL.

V usage is TRBV6-5 and J usage is TRBJ1-4; 7 nucleotides match TRBD1. Germline V gene lookup returns CDR1 MNHEY and CDR2 SVGAGI. The V segment lost 5 bases and the J segment 3 bases; nucleotides outside the gene matches: 6. The CDR3 contains 15 residues. CDR3 coding DNA: TGTGCCAGCAGTCCTCCGGGACAGTCTAATGAAAAACTGTTTTTT. Translated, it gives CASSPPGQSNEKLFF.

J is TRBJ1-5 and V is TRBV4-3; TRBD1 matches at 7 bases. Losses at the gene ends were 4 bases for V and 7 bases for J; bases not matched to a gene: 7. The CDR3 runs 14 residues. In germline, CDR1 is LGHNA, CDR2 YSLEER. The CDR3 DNA is TGCGCCAGCAGCCTTAACAGGGGTGGACAGCCCCAGCATTTT. Translation: CASSLNRGGQPQHF.

V is TRBV11-2 and J is TRBJ2-1, with D possibly matching TRBD2 (5 bases). The V end lost 1 base, the J end lost 5 bases, and 15 bases lay between the germline ends. Germline V gene data show CDR1 as SGHAT and CDR2 as FQNNGV. CDR3 length: 16 amino acids. The CDR3 reads CASSLGVRASNNEQFF. The CDR3 coding sequence is TGTGCCAGCAGCTTAGGGGTGAGGGCTTCTAACAATGAGCAGTTCTTC.

The chain is built from TRBV28 and TRBJ1-2; unclear D gene. The V and J ends lost 1 base and 2 bases respectively, with 5 bases between them. Looked up from germline, CDR1 is MDHEN and CDR2 is SYDVKM. This CDR3 is 13 amino acids long. This CDR3 reads CASSLYQNYGYTF. The CDR3 DNA follows: TGTGCCAGCAGTTTATACCAGAACTATGGCTACACCTTC.

The chain joins TRBV10-2 to TRBJ2-1; 8 nucleotides line up with TRBD1. There are 18 residues in the CDR3. Germline V gives CDR1 WSHSY, CDR2 SAAADI. Trimming cost V 4 bases and J 10 bases; bases outside gene matches: 21. For the CDR3, the DNA is TGCGCCAGCAGTGGGACTGGTCTGACAGGGGTTAGTAAAGTAGAGCAGTTCTTC. Protein: CASSGTGLTGVSKVEQFF.

This chain joins TRBV29-1 and TRBJ2-5; D is perhaps TRBD1 (5 bases). Germline V gene sequence: CDR1 SQVTM, CDR2 ANQGSEA. This CDR3 is 13 amino acids long. V was pared by 1 base and J by 3 bases, with 9 bases between. Here the CDR3 DNA reads TGCAGCGTTGAAGGGAAGACAGAAGAGACCCAGTACTTC. Translating gives CSVEGKTEETQYF.

The V call is TRBV27, the J call TRBJ2-5; D possibly corresponds to TRBD1 (6 bases). Per the germline V gene, CDR1 is MNHEY and CDR2 is SMNVEV (reference sequence). V shed 8 bases and J shed 1 base, with 17 bases lying between them. The CDR3 totals 15 residues. This CDR3 reads CASHLVGGPQETQYF. CDR3 sequence (DNA): TGTGCCAGCCACTTAGTTGGGGGCCCCCAAGAGACCCAGTACTTC.

The chain recombines TRBV6-1 with TRBJ2-7; unclear D gene. V was trimmed by 1 base and J by 3 bases, leaving 7 bases between them. The CDR3 extends over 13 amino acids. Germline values: CDR1 MNHNS, CDR2 SASEGT. The CDR3 coding sequence is TGTGCCAGCAGTGAAGGGCTTAACTACGAGCAGTACTTC. Its translation: CASSEGLNYEQYF.

The chain joins TRBV3-1 (or the pseudogene TRBV3-2) to TRBJ1-1, with D perhaps TRBD1 (6 bases). Germline lookup yields CDR1 LGHDT and CDR2 YNNKEL (reference sequence). The V end lost 4 bases, the J end lost 1 base, and 19 bases lay between the germline ends. The CDR3 is 17 amino acids. Here the CDR3 DNA reads TGTGCCAGCAGCCCCCCGTCTAGGGGGAGGGGGAACACTGAAGCTTTCTTT. This translates into CASSPPSRGRGNTEAFF.

CDR3 loop: CASSYLDREQSPLHF. Here the CDR3 DNA reads TGTGCCAGCAGTTACTTAGACAGGGAACAGTCACCCCTCCACTTT. The chain couples TRBV6-5 to TRBJ1-6; 7 bases are a match to TRBD1. Germline-derived CDR1 and CDR2 are MNHEY and SVGAGI. CDR3 length equals 15 residues. With V trimmed by 1 base and J by 10 bases, 7 bases remained unmatched.

The chain is built from TRBV27 and TRBJ2-7, with 11 bases identical to TRBD2. The CDR3 length is 16 residues. Trimming took 8 bases from V and 2 from J; bases not matched to a gene: 11. Looked up from germline, CDR1 is MNHEY and CDR2 is SMNVEV (reference sequence). CDR3 DNA sequence: TGTGCCAGCCTACCCTCGGGACTAGCGGAAACCTACGAGCAGTACTTC. It specifies CASLPSGLAETYEQYF.

This clone was observed a few times. V is TRBV9 and J is TRBJ1-4, with D possibly TRBD1 on 5 matching bases. The length of the CDR3 is 17 residues. V was clipped by 0 bases and J by 8 bases, with 20 bases between them. Germline-derived CDR1 and CDR2 are SGDLS and YYNGEE. The CDR3 sequence is CASSVDGVGAGGEKLFF. CDR3 DNA sequence: TGTGCCAGCAGCGTAGACGGTGTCGGGGCCGGGGGAGAAAAACTGTTTTTT.